This TCR beta chain was profiled in a study of type 1 regulatory T cells. Study at large: This in vitro CD4 product, T-allo10, is enriched for Tr1 cells and alloantigen-specific.

Trimming took 3 bases from V and 4 from J; bases not matched to a gene: 0. Germline V gene lookup returns CDR1 LGHNT and CDR2 FRNRAP. The CDR3 runs 13 residues. TCRdb recomputed calls from the reads with MiXCR, one row per CDR3 protein. The sample has 80,000 to 100,000 distinct CDR3 sequences; roughly a third are singletons. The rearrangement uses TRBV12-5 and TRBJ2-7; 10 bases match TRBD2. What was sequenced was CD4+ T cells, either the whole sample or a sorted fraction (not recorded which). This receptor was obtained from a human donor in good health. CDR3 nucleotide sequence: TGTGCTAGTGGTTTTAGCGGGAGGTACGAGCAGTACTTC. Its translation is CASGFSGRYEQYF.